At least ten counts were recorded for the clone carrying this TCR beta chain. This sample was taken from a study of low-dose radiotherapy and immunotherapy resistance in tumors. The wider study: Patients were treated with intravenous nivolumab at 240 mg every two weeks and were also dosed with ipilimumab at 1 mg/kg every six weeks. Oral aspirin at 300 mg was taken daily by patients for four cycles, beginning on cycle 1 day 1.

The time point denotes: after trial treatment. Stated treatment: LDRT plus nivolumab, ipilimumab, low-dose cyclophosphamide and aspirin (RACIN trial). It was nivolumab, ipilimumab, aspirin, low-dose cyclophosphamide and low-dose radiotherapy that donors received. The CDR3 consists of 16 residues. The trim removed 5 bases at V and 5 bases at J, leaving 16 bases unmatched. With a constant-region primer and a V-primer adapter, TCRs were subjected to approximately 21 PCR cycles of amplification. TCRdb re-analysed the reads in MiXCR, keeping a single row per CDR3 protein. The sample lists around 57,000 distinct CDR3 sequences, around 34% occurring once.

The specimen comprised PBMCs, sampled after low-dose radiotherapy plus immunotherapy. This clonotype was obtained from a male donor with rectosigmoid adenocarcinoma. The J gene is TRBJ2-7, the V gene TRBV5-3; TRBD2 matches 7 bases. TRBV5-3 belongs to the ORF category, with a function that is uncertain. The CDR3 nucleotides are TGTGCCAGAAGTGTTTCAGGCGGGGGATTATCGGACGAGCAGTACTTC. Translated: CARSVSGGGLSDEQYF.